Sequencing of this T cell receptor (beta chain) was carried out in a study of shared clonotypes between healthy human individuals. Study context: There were three CD4 naive, three CD4 memory, two CD8 naive and one CD8 memory plates per donor. Notes on the study in general: A handful of donors had around 5.5% of their naive CD4 clonotypes in common. Clonotypes shared by all four sorted-subset donors had higher generation probabilities than non-shared clonotypes.

This CDR3 spans 13 amino acids. The V and J ends lost 6 bases and 3 bases, in that order; junction bases with no gene match: 4. The germline V gene has CDR1 MDHEN and CDR2 SYDVKM. A word on this clone: The target antigen is unknown.

Genomic DNA per cell subset filled all wells of several immunoSEQ plates. The data were produced by immunoSEQ multiplex PCR, yet TCRdb's version contains in-frame clones alone and is incomplete. The repertoire holds about 2.3 million clones, with over 85% as singletons. V and J are TRBV28 and TRBJ2-7, with 8 bases aligning to TRBD1. This sequence originates from a man aged 18 to 29 in good health. Some clones in this sample may be carry-over from other donors' samples. The specimen sequenced was naive CD4+ T cells from PBMCs. Subset here: CD45RA+ positively selected. In DNA, the CDR3 is TGTGCCAGCAGAAGGACAGGGCTCTACGAGCAGTACTTC. Residues: CASRRTGLYEQYF.